This is a list of T cell receptor beta chains from one sample in a study of regulatory T cells in long-lasting Graves disease. TCRdb reprocessed the multiplex PCR reads via MiXCR and lists one record per CDR3 protein. The sample has just over 600,000 distinct CDR3 sequences; 16% are singletons. A further study also used this sample, focusing on T cells in Graves' hyperthyroidism and ophthalmopathy.

The specimen was peripheral blood mononuclear cells (PBMCs), collected at new diagnosis, from a patient treated with antithyroid drugs. These receptors originate from a woman in her 30s with Graves disease. Both conserved end residues are part of each CDR3. A D gene is named only where the DNA matches it firmly. Clone size is shown for a subset of rows, as once, few, many or a class of expanded clone.

J: TRBJ1-2; D: NA; V: TRBV29-1; size: many; CDR3: CSVEGSPYGYTF; DNA: TGCAGCGTTGAGGGCAGTCCTTATGGCTACACCTTC
J: TRBJ2-7; D: NA; V: TRBV18; size: NA; CDR3: CASSPPDGYYEQYF; DNA: TGTGCCAGCTCACCACCTGACGGTTACTACGAGCAGTACTTC
J: TRBJ2-1; D: NA; V: TRBV4-1; size: NA; CDR3: CASSQDGFAGSSYNEQFF; DNA: TGCGCCAGCAGCCAAGATGGATTCGCGGGTTCATCCTACAATGAGCAGTTCTTC
J: TRBJ2-7; D: NA; V: TRBV2; size: many; CDR3: CASRQGTYEQYF; DNA: TGTGCCAGCAGACAGGGTACCTACGAGCAGTACTTC
J: TRBJ2-1; D: TRBD2; V: TRBV28; size: NA; CDR3: CASSVTAGASEQFF; DNA: TGTGCCAGCAGCGTAACAGCGGGAGCTTCTGAGCAGTTCTTC
J: TRBJ1-5; D: NA; V: TRBV7-2; size: many; CDR3: CASSLGVYSNQPQHF; DNA: TGTGCCAGCAGCTTAGGGGTTTATAGCAATCAGCCCCAGCATTTT
J: TRBJ2-7; D: TRBD1; V: TRBV2; size: many; CDR3: CASATPGTGTYEQYF; DNA: TGTGCCAGCGCGACCCCCGGGACAGGGACGTACGAGCAGTACTTC
J: TRBJ2-3; D: NA; V: TRBV20-1; size: NA; CDR3: CSARDFGTDTQYF; DNA: TGCAGTGCTAGAGACTTCGGCACAGATACGCAGTATTTT
J: TRBJ1-2; D: TRBD1; V: TRBV10-3; size: many; CDR3: CAISESAGQGGYTF; DNA: TGTGCCATCAGTGAGTCGGCCGGACAGGGTGGCTACACCTTC
J: TRBJ1-1; D: NA; V: TRBV5-1; size: NA; CDR3: CASSRLRATEAFF; DNA: TGCGCCAGCAGCCGTCTTAGGGCCACTGAAGCTTTCTTT
J: TRBJ2-3; D: TRBD2; V: TRBV6-2/TRBV6-3; size: NA; CDR3: CASSEVRAGGPGDTQYF; DNA: TGTGCCAGCAGTGAAGTAAGAGCGGGAGGGCCAGGAGATACGCAGTATTTT
J: TRBJ1-1; D: NA; V: TRBV6-1; size: many; CDR3: CASRTTGLNTEAFF; DNA: TGTGCCAGCAGAACCACAGGCCTTAACACTGAAGCTTTCTTT
J: TRBJ1-2; D: NA; V: TRBV12-3/TRBV12-4; size: NA; CDR3: CASSTQGIDYGYTF; DNA: TGTGCCAGCAGCACTCAGGGGATCGACTATGGCTACACCTTC
J: TRBJ2-7; D: TRBD1; V: TRBV28; size: NA; CDR3: CASSSDRGRREQYF; DNA: TGTGCCAGCAGTTCCGACAGGGGGCGCCGTGAGCAGTACTTC
J: TRBJ2-7; D: NA; V: TRBV9; size: NA; CDR3: CASSVGQQGLYEQYF; DNA: TGTGCCAGCAGCGTAGGTCAGCAGGGCCTCTACGAGCAGTACTTC
J: TRBJ2-7; D: NA; V: TRBV28; size: many; CDR3: CASARDPPYEQYF; DNA: TGTGCCAGCGCCCGGGACCCACCCTACGAGCAGTACTTC
J: TRBJ1-3; D: TRBD1; V: TRBV7-6; size: many; CDR3: CASSFGGRTGMSTIYF; DNA: TGTGCCAGCAGCTTTGGGGGCCGGACAGGGATGAGCACCATATATTTT
J: TRBJ1-4; D: NA; V: TRBV10-3; size: few; CDR3: CAISETARSPEKLFF; DNA: TGTGCCATCAGTGAGACCGCCCGGAGCCCCGAAAAACTGTTTTTT
J: TRBJ2-7; D: NA; V: TRBV27; size: many; CDR3: CASSPAGGFKEYF; DNA: TGTGCCAGCAGTCCCGCGGGCGGTTTCAAGGAGTACTTC
J: TRBJ1-1; D: NA; V: TRBV12-3/TRBV12-4; size: many; CDR3: CASSLAGINTEAFF; DNA: TGTGCCAGCAGTTTAGCAGGGATTAACACTGAAGCTTTCTTT
J: TRBJ1-1; D: NA; V: TRBV29-1; size: many; CDR3: CSVVGAVNTEAFF; DNA: TGCAGCGTTGTTGGGGCCGTGAACACTGAAGCTTTCTTT
J: TRBJ2-3; D: NA; V: TRBV6-5; size: NA; CDR3: CASSYSISPSDTQYF; DNA: TGTGCCAGCAGTTACTCGATTAGCCCGTCAGATACGCAGTATTTT
J: TRBJ2-3; D: NA; V: TRBV7-2; size: many; CDR3: CASSLVGTTTDTQYF; DNA: TGTGCCAGCAGCTTAGTGGGGACCACCACAGATACGCAGTATTTT